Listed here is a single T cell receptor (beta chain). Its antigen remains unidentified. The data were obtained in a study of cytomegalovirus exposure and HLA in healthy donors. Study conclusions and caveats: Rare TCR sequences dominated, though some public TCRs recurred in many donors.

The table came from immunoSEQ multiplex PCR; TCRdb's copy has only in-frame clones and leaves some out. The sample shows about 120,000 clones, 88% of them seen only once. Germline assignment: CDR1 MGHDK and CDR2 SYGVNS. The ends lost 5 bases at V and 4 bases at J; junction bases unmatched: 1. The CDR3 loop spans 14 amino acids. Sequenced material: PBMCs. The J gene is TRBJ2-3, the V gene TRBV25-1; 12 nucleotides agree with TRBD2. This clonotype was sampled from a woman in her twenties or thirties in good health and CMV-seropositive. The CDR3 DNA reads TGTGCCAGCAGTACTAGCGGGGGGTCAGATACGCAGTATTTT. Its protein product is CASSTSGGSDTQYF.